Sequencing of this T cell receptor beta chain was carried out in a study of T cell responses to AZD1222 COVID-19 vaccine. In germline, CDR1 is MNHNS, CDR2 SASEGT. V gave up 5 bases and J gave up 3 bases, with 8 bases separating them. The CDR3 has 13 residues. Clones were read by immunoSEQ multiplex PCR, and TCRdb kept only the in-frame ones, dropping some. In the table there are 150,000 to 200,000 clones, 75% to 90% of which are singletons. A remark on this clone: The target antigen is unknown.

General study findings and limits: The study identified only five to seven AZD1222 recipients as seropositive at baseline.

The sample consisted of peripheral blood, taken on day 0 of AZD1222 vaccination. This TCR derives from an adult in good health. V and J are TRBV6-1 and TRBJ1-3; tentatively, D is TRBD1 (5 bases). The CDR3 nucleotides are TGTGCCAGCAGTCCGAGGGGTGGAAACACCATATATTTT. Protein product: CASSPRGGNTIYF.